A selection of T cell receptor beta chains follows, all from one sample in a study of T cell responses to AZD1222 COVID-19 vaccine. Profiled with immunoSEQ multiplex PCR; TCRdb holds only in-frame clones, not every one. The sample has approximately 170,000 clones; around 90% are singletons. The source was peripheral blood, collected on day 0 of AZD1222 vaccination. All receptors derive from an adult in good health. CDR3s include the opening cysteine and the closing phenylalanine or tryptophan. A D gene is named only where the DNA matches it firmly.

J gene: TRBJ2-5
D gene: NA
V gene: TRBV7-3
CDR3 DNA: TGTGCCAGCAGCACGACCACTAGGACGGGGGAGACCCGGTACTTC
CDR3 protein: CASSTTTRTGETRYF

J gene: TRBJ1-2
D gene: NA
V gene: TRBV28
CDR3 DNA: TGTGCCACCCAAGGGGTCCCCCAGGGGCCTTATGGCTACACCTTC
CDR3 protein: CATQGVPQGPYGYTF

J gene: TRBJ2-7
D gene: TRBD2
V gene: TRBV3-1/TRBV3-2
CDR3 DNA: TGTGCCAGCAGCCAAACGGGAGGGCCGGGCGAGCAGTACTTC
CDR3 protein: CASSQTGGPGEQYF

J gene: TRBJ1-2
D gene: NA
V gene: TRBV7-9
CDR3 DNA: TGTGCCAGCAGCTTAGGAGGACAGCCCGTCTATGGCTACACCTTC
CDR3 protein: CASSLGGQPVYGYTF

J gene: TRBJ2-2
D gene: NA
V gene: TRBV6-5
CDR3 DNA: TGTGCCAGCAGTTACTCGGTGGGCGTAGCGGGGGAGCTGTTTTTT
CDR3 protein: CASSYSVGVAGELFF

J gene: TRBJ1-5
D gene: NA
V gene: TRBV28
CDR3 DNA: TGTGCCAGCAGTTTATACAAGGGTACCCAGCCCCAGCATTTT
CDR3 protein: CASSLYKGTQPQHF

J gene: TRBJ2-1
D gene: NA
V gene: TRBV24-1
CDR3 DNA: TGTGCCACCAGTGACCCCTCTTCAAGCTCCTACAATGAGCAGTTCTTC
CDR3 protein: CATSDPSSSSYNEQFF

J gene: TRBJ1-5
D gene: NA
V gene: TRBV5-5
CDR3 DNA: TGTGCCAGCAGCGGAAGGACAGACCTAGGCCCCCAGCATTTT
CDR3 protein: CASSGRTDLGPQHF

J gene: TRBJ1-5
D gene: TRBD1
V gene: TRBV29-1
CDR3 DNA: TGCAGCGTTGTGGTACAGGGGGAAGAGCCCCAGCATTTT
CDR3 protein: CSVVVQGEEPQHF

J gene: TRBJ2-7
D gene: TRBD2
V gene: TRBV7-2
CDR3 DNA: TGTGCCAGCAGCTCGCCAACCCCTAGCGGGAGGAGCGAGCAGTACTTC
CDR3 protein: CASSSPTPSGRSEQYF

J gene: TRBJ1-5
D gene: NA
V gene: TRBV4-1
CDR3 DNA: TGCGCCAGCAGCCAAGAGGTGGATCAGCCCCAGCATTTT
CDR3 protein: CASSQEVDQPQHF

J gene: TRBJ1-4
D gene: NA
V gene: TRBV28
CDR3 DNA: TGTGCCAGCAGTTTGGTGGGCGAAAAACTGTTTTTT
CDR3 protein: CASSLVGEKLFF

J gene: TRBJ2-7
D gene: NA
V gene: TRBV14
CDR3 DNA: TGTGCCAGCAGCCAAGATCTGTCCCCGGGATTCTCCTACGAGCAGTACTTC
CDR3 protein: CASSQDLSPGFSYEQYF